The 30 T cell receptor beta chains listed next were all sequenced from one sample in a study of cytomegalovirus exposure and HLA in healthy donors. PCR amplification relied on 60 Vbeta primers (plus 13 Jbeta primers). The protocol was immunoSEQ multiplex PCR, while the TCRdb copy is restricted to in-frame clones and leaves out a portion. The ten most abundant clones cover about a sixth of a sample with more than 45,000 clones. The sequenced sample was PBMCs. The receptors were gathered from a male donor in good health and CMV-seronegative.

The CDR3 DNA reads TGTGCCAGCAGAACAGGGAACACTGAAGCTTTCTTT. Translation gives CASRTGNTEAFF. The rearrangement uses TRBV2 and TRBJ1-1; tentatively, D is TRBD1 (5 bases). Trimming stripped 6 bases from V and 1 base from J, with 6 bases between. This CDR3 contains 12 residues. Germline V gene lookup returns CDR1 SNHLY and CDR2 FYNNEI.

Frequency places this clone as medium-sized. The V and J genes are TRBV10-3 and TRBJ2-7; tentative D call: TRBD1 (5 bases). The CDR3 totals 12 residues. V shed 4 bases and J shed 3 bases, with 7 bases lying between them. CDR1 and CDR2 (germline): ENHRY, SYGVKD. The CDR3 is CAISGRGYEQYF. In DNA, the CDR3 is TGTGCCATCAGTGGAAGGGGCTACGAGCAGTACTTC.

The rearrangement joins TRBV25-1 to TRBJ2-7, with TRBD1 as a possible D gene (5 bases). Trimming left V 7 bases short and J 4 bases short, with 11 bases between. The CDR3 extends over 12 amino acids. CDR1 and CDR2 from the germline V gene are MGHDK and SYGVNS. As DNA, the CDR3 is TGTGCCAGCAAAAAAACAGGTTACGAGCAGTACTTC. Amino acids: CASKKTGYEQYF.

This sequence joins TRBV6-4 and TRBJ1-1; 8 bases are a match to TRBD1. The CDR3 runs 16 residues. Trimming took 4 bases from V and 1 from J; bases not matched to a gene: 8. Looked up from germline, CDR1 is MRHNA and CDR2 is SNTAGT. CDR3 in DNA: TGTGCCAGCAGTGCCGCCCCGACAGGGGCGAACACTGAAGCTTTCTTT. Amino acid sequence: CASSAAPTGANTEAFF.

The chain is built from TRBV9 and TRBJ1-3, with a tentative D call TRBD1 (5 bases). The CDR3 covers 14 residues. V shed 7 bases and J shed 0 bases, with 11 bases lying between them. From germline, CDR1 is SGDLS and CDR2 YYNGEE. The CDR3 DNA reads TGTGCCAGCGGGGCAGGTGTCTCTGGAAACACCATATATTTT. It specifies CASGAGVSGNTIYF.

J is TRBJ1-2 and V is TRBV5-4; D gene ambiguous. The V and J ends lost 4 bases and 0 bases respectively, with 10 bases between them. The CDR3 totals 14 residues. The germline V gene encodes CDR1 SGHNT and CDR2 YYREEE (reference sequence). The CDR3 bases are TGTGCCAGCAGCGCTCAGGTCGCTAACTATGGCTACACCTTC. It is translated as CASSAQVANYGYTF.

The chain combines TRBV5-6 with TRBJ2-7, with D possibly matching TRBD2 (6 bases). The V gene's germline CDR1 is SGHDT and CDR2 YYEEEE. This CDR3 region has 14 residues. V lost 0 bases, J lost 6 bases, and 13 bases lay in between. The CDR3 loop is CASSLDWAGIEQYF. The CDR3 region has the DNA TGTGCCAGCAGCTTGGACTGGGCGGGGATCGAGCAGTACTTC.

The rearrangement links TRBV15 to TRBJ2-1; 14 bases align to TRBD2. V lost 0 bases, J lost 9 bases, and 16 bases stayed unmatched. Germline V gives CDR1 LNHNV, CDR2 YYDKDF (reference sequence). The CDR3 consists of 20 residues. This chain's CDR3 is CATSRDPGLAGEVSLSEQFF. The CDR3 DNA reads TGTGCCACCAGCAGAGATCCGGGACTAGCGGGGGAGGTATCACTTAGTGAGCAGTTCTTC.

The rearrangement links TRBV11-2 to TRBJ1-1, with unresolved D. Per the germline V gene, CDR1 is SGHAT and CDR2 is FQNNGV. The ends were cut back, 1 base at V and 3 bases at J, with 9 bases in the middle. The CDR3 totals 14 residues. The CDR3, as DNA: TGTGCCAGCAGCTTAGGCGGCTACTACACTGAAGCTTTCTTT. Its protein is CASSLGGYYTEAFF.

The chain employs TRBV7-9 and TRBJ2-2, with D perhaps TRBD1 (6 bases). The germline V and J ends were trimmed by 4 bases and 5 bases, with 11 bases remaining between them. The CDR3 consists of 14 residues. Germline loops: CDR1 SEHNR, CDR2 FQNEAQ (reference sequence). The CDR3 is CASSSNRETGELFF. The CDR3 bases are TGTGCCAGCAGCTCCAACAGGGAAACCGGGGAGCTGTTTTTT.

The rearrangement joins TRBV9 to TRBJ1-1, with a possible D match to TRBD1 (6 bases). CDR1 is SGDLS and CDR2 is YYNGEE in the germline V gene. V was pared by 3 bases and J by 5 bases, with 11 bases between. This CDR3 has 13 residues. The CDR3 protein is CASSEGVDTEAFF. As DNA, the CDR3 is TGTGCCAGCAGCGAGGGGGTTGATACTGAAGCTTTCTTT.

This chain uses TRBV5-6 with TRBJ1-2; D call uncertain. V was clipped by 3 bases and J by 3 bases, with 21 bases between them. This CDR3 has 17 residues. Germline CDR1 and CDR2: SGHDT and YYEEEE. This CDR3 reads CASSSQPGRRFDYGYTF. CDR3 sequence (DNA): TGTGCCAGCAGCTCCCAGCCAGGCAGACGATTTGACTATGGCTACACCTTC.

The gene calls are TRBV19 and TRBJ2-2; TRBD1 aligns across 11 bases. This CDR3 is 16 amino acids long. Germline-derived CDR1 and CDR2 are LNHDA and SQIVND (reference sequence). V was clipped by 4 bases and J by 4 bases; unmatched bases: 5. CDR3 residues: CASSTRTGGATGELFF. The CDR3 nucleotides read TGTGCCAGTAGTACCCGGACAGGGGGCGCCACCGGGGAGCTGTTTTTT.

The V and J genes are TRBV19 and TRBJ1-2, with D possibly being TRBD1 (5 bases). V lost 4 bases and J lost 4, with 13 bases in between. Germline CDR1 reads LNHDA; CDR2 reads SQIVND (reference sequence). The CDR3 length is 14 residues. The CDR3 sequence: CASSTLTDLYGYTF. For the CDR3, the DNA is TGTGCCAGTAGTACCTTGACAGACCTCTATGGCTACACCTTC. Using reference TRBV19 and TRBJ1-2 for the parts outside the CDR3, the full variable domain is DGGITQSPKYLFRKEGQNVTLSCEQNLNHDAMYWYRQDPGQGLRLIYYSQIVNDFQKGDIAEGYSVSREKKESFPLTVTSAQKNPTAFYLCASSTLTDLYGYTFGSGTRLTVV.

This rearrangement joins TRBV18 to TRBJ1-4; 10 nucleotides match TRBD1. The V gene end was trimmed by 4 bases and the J gene end by 4 bases; junction bases not matched to a gene: 3. Germline assignment: CDR1 KGHSH and CDR2 LQKENI. The CDR3 covers 15 residues. CDR3 DNA: TGTGCCAGCTCACGGGGACAGGGGATTAATGAAAAACTGTTTTTT. Its translation is CASSRGQGINEKLFF.

The V gene is TRBV7-6, the J gene TRBJ1-1; D may be TRBD1 (5 bases). Germline values: CDR1 SGHVS, CDR2 FNYEAQ. Trimming took 1 base from V and 10 from J, leaving 13 bases between them. The CDR3 spans 13 residues. The CDR3 region is CASSLDQGFGAFF. CDR3 nucleotide sequence: TGTGCCAGCAGCTTAGACCAGGGCTTCGGAGCTTTCTTT. Combining the CDR3 with reference TRBV7-6 and TRBJ1-1 gives the whole variable domain GAGVSQSPRYKVTKRGQDVALRCDPISGHVSLYWYRQALGQGPEFLTYFNYEAQQDKSGLPNDRFSAERPEGSISTLTIQRTEQRDSAMYRCASSLDQGFGAFFGQGTRLTVV.

The V and J genes are TRBV4-2 and TRBJ1-1; possibly TRBD1 for D (6 bases). Deletions cut 4 bases from V and 4 bases from J, with 13 bases between. Germline CDR1 and CDR2: LGHNA and YNFKEQ. This CDR3 has 14 residues. CDR3 amino acids: CASSLQGYSTEAFF. CDR3 nucleotides: TGTGCCAGCAGCCTACAGGGTTATTCCACTGAAGCTTTCTTT.

V usage is TRBV6-6 and J usage is TRBJ2-1, with D possibly TRBD2 on 7 matching bases. CDR1 MNHNY and CDR2 SVGAGI come from the germline V gene (reference sequence). The CDR3 contains 15 residues. The V gene lost 6 bases and the J gene lost 4 bases, with 16 bases spanning the gap. CDR3 DNA sequence: TGTGCCAGCAGGACAGGAGCTAGCGGTTACAATGAGCAGTTCTTC. It encodes CASRTGASGYNEQFF.

The chain couples TRBV6-1 to TRBJ2-1, with TRBD2 identical over 9 bases. CDR3 length: 17 residues. Unmatched junction bases numbered 15, after V lost 3 bases and J lost 9 bases. In germline, CDR1 is MNHNS, CDR2 SASEGT. CDR3 DNA: TGTGCCAGCAGTGAGCTTGTCGCTAGCGGGGCACAGGGTGAGCAGTTCTTC. This translates into CASSELVASGAQGEQFF.

The genes are TRBV6-1 and TRBJ2-5; 10 nucleotides match TRBD2. This CDR3 has 14 amino acids. Per the germline V gene, CDR1 is MNHNS and CDR2 is SASEGT. V dropped 3 bases and J dropped 5; count of bases not matched to a gene: 3. The CDR3 loop reads CASSDPTSGETQYF. CDR3 sequence (DNA): TGTGCCAGCAGTGATCCGACTAGCGGGGAGACCCAGTACTTC.

The V call is TRBV11-3, the J call TRBJ2-1; possible D gene TRBD1, 6 bases. Trimming took off 4 bases at V and 0 bases at J, with 10 bases between the two ends. CDR3 length: 15 amino acids. CDR1 is SGHNT, CDR2 YENEEA, per germline. In DNA form, the CDR3 reads TGTGCCAGCAGCTCGGACAGAAGCTCCTACAATGAGCAGTTCTTC. Translated: CASSSDRSSYNEQFF. The whole variable domain, remainder taken from reference TRBV11-3 and TRBJ2-1, is EAGVVQSPRYKIIEKKQPVAFWCNPISGHNTLYWYLQNLGQGPELLIRYENEEAVDDSQLPKDRFSAERLKGVDSTLKIQPAELGDSAVYLCASSSDRSSYNEQFFGPGTRLTVL.

The chain couples TRBV9 to TRBJ2-2, with TRBD2 matching 10 bases. CDR3 size: 19 residues. Germline V CDR1 and CDR2: SGDLS, YYNGEE. The J segment lost 4 bases and the V segment lost 4 bases, leaving 16 bases of the junction unmatched. CDR3 in amino acids: CASSPPDWASGGSTGELFF. In nucleotides, the CDR3 is TGTGCCAGCAGCCCCCCAGATTGGGCTAGCGGGGGAAGCACCGGGGAGCTGTTTTTT.

This rearrangement joins TRBV29-1 to TRBJ1-2; D not resolved. Trimming stripped 0 bases from V and 2 bases from J, with 10 bases between. The CDR3 covers 14 residues. Germline V gives CDR1 SQVTM, CDR2 ANQGSEA. The CDR3 loop is CSVEETRNNYGYTF. The DNA of the CDR3 is TGCAGCGTTGAAGAGACACGGAACAACTATGGCTACACCTTC.

The V gene is TRBV5-6, the J gene TRBJ2-6, with a tentative D call TRBD2 (5 bases). Germline CDR1 SGHDT, CDR2 YYEEEE. V lost 5 bases and J lost 0, with 15 bases in between. The CDR3 runs to 17 residues. In nucleotides, the CDR3 is TGTGCCAGCAGTCCAGGACTGGTGATCTCTGGGGCCAACGTCCTGACTTTC. This gives the protein CASSPGLVISGANVLTF.

The genes are TRBV28 and TRBJ1-1; D not resolved. There are 13 residues in the CDR3. The V gene's germline CDR1 is MDHEN and CDR2 SYDVKM. The V end was cut by 6 bases, the J end by 9 bases, with 17 bases between. The CDR3 DNA reads TGTGCCAGCAGCGAGAGGACTCTTATTCAAGCTTTCTTT. This encodes CASSERTLIQAFF.

The chain links TRBV4-3 to TRBJ1-6, with D possibly TRBD1 on 5 matching bases. With 0 bases removed from V and 6 bases from J, the gap between germline ends came to 9 bases. In germline, CDR1 is LGHNA, CDR2 YSLEER. The length of the CDR3 is 15 residues. CDR3: CASSQEAGTNSPLHF. The DNA of the CDR3 is TGCGCCAGCAGCCAAGAAGCGGGGACTAATTCACCCCTCCACTTT.

This rearrangement joins TRBV15 to TRBJ1-1; D might be TRBD1 (5 bases). This CDR3 is 13 amino acids long. V was trimmed by 5 bases and J by 1 base, leaving 8 bases between them. Germline CDR1 is LNHNV and CDR2 is YYDKDF (reference sequence). As DNA, the CDR3 is TGTGCCACCAGCGTTAGGGGGAACACTGAAGCTTTCTTT. As protein: CATSVRGNTEAFF. Full variable domain (remainder filled in from reference TRBV15 and TRBJ1-1): DAMVIQNPRYQVTQFGKPVTLSCSQTLNHNVMYWYQQKSSQAPKLLFHYYDKDFNNEADTPDNFQSRRPNTSFCFLDIRSPGLGDTAMYLCATSVRGNTEAFFGQGTRLTVV.

The chain couples TRBV4-1 to TRBJ2-5; 13 bases are a match to TRBD2. The CDR3 runs 17 residues. V trimming: 3 bases; J trimming: 2 bases; junction bases outside the gene matches: 6. The germline gives CDR1 MGHRA, CDR2 YSYEKL. CDR3: CASSQVGLAGMQETQYF. CDR3 DNA sequence: TGCGCCAGCAGCCAGGTGGGACTAGCGGGGATGCAAGAGACCCAGTACTTC.

The chain employs TRBV4-2 and TRBJ2-7, with a possible D match to TRBD1 (5 bases). This CDR3 contains 16 residues. Trimming cost V 0 bases and J 2 bases, with 14 bases left between them. Germline CDR1 reads LGHNA; CDR2 reads YNFKEQ. The CDR3 nucleotides read TGTGCCAGCAGCCAAGATCGAACAGGAGCAGCCTACGAGCAGTACTTC. As protein: CASSQDRTGAAYEQYF.

The rearrangement uses TRBV6-5 and TRBJ1-1, with 8 bases matching TRBD1. V gave up 2 bases and J gave up 6 bases; unmatched junction bases: 8. This CDR3 has 15 residues. Germline V gives CDR1 MNHEY, CDR2 SVGAGI. The CDR3 region has the DNA TGTGCCAGCAGTTACGCCCGGACAGGGAGATCTGAAGCTTTCTTT. Amino acid sequence: CASSYARTGRSEAFF.